This TCR beta chain was identified in a study of T-cell memory formation after mild COVID-19. The overall study: There were largely donor-specific TCR clusters.

After 5'RACE with constant-segment primers, TCR alpha and TCR beta cDNA libraries carrying sample barcodes and UMIs were obtained. From the 5' RACE reads, TCRdb called clonotypes with MiXCR, one entry per CDR3 protein. The sample gives some 40,000 distinct CDR3 sequences, about 6.1% of which show up once; 0.65% to 0.9% is in the top ten. Findings of the study overall: Contracting clones from day 15 to 85 had balanced CD4/CD8; later expanders favoured CD4+. In second-wave clones peaking day 37, SARS-CoV-2 specificity remained unconfirmed.

This clonotype occurred many times. The antigen remains undetermined. This TCR derives from an adult who had mild COVID-19 (a few samples of this study predate the infection). Cell type and time point are not known. Sequences were obtained from PBMCs or a T cell subset sorted from them (not recorded which).

CDR3 protein: CASTPGTGPTYEQYF. The CDR3 nucleotides are TGTGCCAGCACCCCCGGGACAGGACCAACCTACGAGCAGTACTTC. V gene TRBV12-3 or TRBV12-4 combines with J gene TRBJ2-7; TRBD1 matches 8 bases. V lost 7 bases and J lost 2; bases outside the gene matches: 10. This CDR3 contains 15 residues.